This record concerns one TCR beta chain sequence. This entry is derived from a study of T-cell reconstitution after alpha-beta-depleted transplantation in children. TCRbeta library preparation incorporated unique molecular identifiers. TCRdb re-analysed the PCR reads in MiXCR, keeping a single row per CDR3 protein. The sample shows about 500,000 distinct CDR3 sequences, roughly 33% of them seen only once. This sample comprised PBMCs from the stem cell graft donor, obtained from the stem cell graft. The sequence came from a human donor who donated a stem cell graft to a child with aplastic anemia.

Here the CDR3 DNA reads TGTGCCATCAGTGAGAGAGTCCGGGTCTATGGCTACACCTTC. It encodes CAISERVRVYGYTF. This sequence joins TRBV10-3 and TRBJ1-2; D not resolved. The V and J ends lost 2 bases and 4 bases respectively, with 11 bases between them. The CDR3 is 14 amino acids. Germline CDR1 reads ENHRY; CDR2 reads SYGVKD.